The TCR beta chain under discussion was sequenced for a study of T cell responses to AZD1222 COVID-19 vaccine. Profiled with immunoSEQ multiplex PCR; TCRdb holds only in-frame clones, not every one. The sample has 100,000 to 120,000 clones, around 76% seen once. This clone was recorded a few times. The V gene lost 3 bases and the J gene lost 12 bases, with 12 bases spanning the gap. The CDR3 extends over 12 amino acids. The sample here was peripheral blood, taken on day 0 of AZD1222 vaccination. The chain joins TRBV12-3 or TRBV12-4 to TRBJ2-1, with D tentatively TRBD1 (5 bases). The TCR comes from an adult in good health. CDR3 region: CASSFQGTLQFF. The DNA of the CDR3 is TGTGCCAGCAGTTTTCAGGGAACGTTGCAGTTCTTC.